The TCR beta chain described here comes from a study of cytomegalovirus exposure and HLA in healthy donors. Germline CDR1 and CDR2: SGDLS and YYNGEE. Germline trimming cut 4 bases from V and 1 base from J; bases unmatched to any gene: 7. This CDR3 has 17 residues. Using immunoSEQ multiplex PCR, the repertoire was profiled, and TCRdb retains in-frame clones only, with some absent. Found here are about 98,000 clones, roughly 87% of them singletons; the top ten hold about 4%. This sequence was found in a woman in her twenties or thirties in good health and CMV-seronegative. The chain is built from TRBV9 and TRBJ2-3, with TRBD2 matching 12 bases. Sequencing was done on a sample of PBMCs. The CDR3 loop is CASSLASGGAGTDTQYF. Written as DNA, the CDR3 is TGTGCCAGCAGCTTGGCTAGCGGGGGGGCGGGCACAGATACGCAGTATTTT.